This TCR beta chain was documented in a study of Ad26.COV2.S vaccination and SARS-CoV-2 variants. Whole-study findings and limits: Reportedly, after vaccination the spike-specific CD8+ and CD4+ T cell responses displayed substantial breadth. There was a possibility that the TCR breadth and depth analyses underestimated total T cell responses.

Noted treatment: around 19 received Ad26.COV2.S at low or high dose, single or two shots; five or six received placebo; per-sample allocation not given. All samples were drawn on day 63, counting from the first vaccine or placebo injection. Vaccination used an Ad26 vector expressing Wuhan-strain SARS-CoV-2 spike. This clone was detected only once. Antigen: not known. CDR1 and CDR2 from the germline V gene are ENHRY and SYGVKD. J gave up 8 bases and V 6 bases, and 9 bases lay outside the gene matches. The CDR3 totals 13 residues. Profiled with immunoSEQ multiplex PCR; TCRdb holds only in-frame clones, not every one. The profile covers under 500,000 clones, with roughly 90% appearing a single time and around 1.7% taken by the ten largest.

Source: peripheral blood, taken in a trial of Ad26.COV2.S vaccine versus placebo. This TCR came from a person between 18 and 65 years old who received the Ad26.COV2.S COVID-19 vaccine or a placebo. The chain joins TRBV10-3 to TRBJ1-1, with TRBD1 identical over 7 bases. The CDR3 nucleotides are TGTGCCATCAGCGAAAAACAGGGGTTCGAAGCTTTCTTT. It translates to CAISEKQGFEAFF.